The T cell receptor (beta chain) described here comes from a study of shared clonotypes between healthy human individuals. Study-level points and caveats: Four donors shared 4.5% to 6.5% of their naive CD4 clonotypes. Only blood was sampled, and tissue TCR repertoires likely differ from blood ones. Naive subsets tended to show greater estimated richness than memory subsets.

Replicate PCRs for sorted subsets used about 200 ng DNA; this equaled around 29,000 T cell genomes. The repertoire was sequenced with immunoSEQ multiplex PCR; TCRdb's copy has only in-frame clones and lacks some. The sample yields 2 million to 2.5 million clones, approximately 93% seen once. This CDR3 contains 14 residues. Germline values: CDR1 SGHRS, CDR2 YFSETQ. Deletions cut 4 bases from V and 1 base from J, with 11 bases between. Remarks on this clone: What it binds is not known.

The sequencing sample was made of naive CD4+ T cells from PBMCs. The sample's subset: CD45RA+ positively selected. This rearrangement joins TRBV5-1 to TRBJ1-1, with D perhaps TRBD1 (6 bases). This receptor was taken from a man between 18 and 35 years old in good health. Some clones in this sample may be carry-over from other donors' samples. The CDR3 bases are TGCGCCAGCAGCGGACAGACCGGGAACACTGAAGCTTTCTTT. Translation gives CASSGQTGNTEAFF.